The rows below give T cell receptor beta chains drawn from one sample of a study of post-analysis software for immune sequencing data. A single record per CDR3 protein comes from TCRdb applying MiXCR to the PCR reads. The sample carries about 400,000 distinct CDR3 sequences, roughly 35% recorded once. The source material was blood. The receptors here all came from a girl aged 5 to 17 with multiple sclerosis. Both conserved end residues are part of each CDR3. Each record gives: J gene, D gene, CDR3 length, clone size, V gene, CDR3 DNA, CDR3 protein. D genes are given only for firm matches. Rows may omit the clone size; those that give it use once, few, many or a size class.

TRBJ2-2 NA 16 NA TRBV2 TGTGCCAGCAGTCCGGTCCCGGGGCCATACACCGGGGAGCTGTTTTTT CASSPVPGPYTGELFF
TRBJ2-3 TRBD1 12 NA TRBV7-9 TGTGCCAGCAGCCCCCCGACAGGGGGGAAGTATTTT CASSPPTGGKYF
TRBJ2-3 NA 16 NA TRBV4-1 TGCGCCAGCAGCCAAGCAGACCGGACTAGCACAGATACGCAGTATTTT CASSQADRTSTDTQYF
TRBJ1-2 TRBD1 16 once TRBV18 TGTACCAGCTCACCACCGGATAACAGGGGGTATGATGGCTACACCTTC CTSSPPDNRGYDGYTF
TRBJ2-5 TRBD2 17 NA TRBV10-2 TGCGCCAGCAGTGAGTCGAAAGCTAGCGGGATCCAAGAGACCCAGTACTTC CASSESKASGIQETQYF
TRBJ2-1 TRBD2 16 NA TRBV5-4 TGTGCCAGCAGCTTTCGTCAGCGGGGGGGCCCGGGTGAGCAGTTCTTC CASSFRQRGGPGEQFF
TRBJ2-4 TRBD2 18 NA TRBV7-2 TGTGCCAGCAGCTCCCTGCCCCTAGCGGGGGGCACCAAAAACATTCAGTACTTC CASSSLPLAGGTKNIQYF
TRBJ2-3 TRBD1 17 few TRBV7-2 TGTGCCAGCAGCTTAGACCCCACAGGGGGGCCCAGAGATACGCAGTATTTT CASSLDPTGGPRDTQYF
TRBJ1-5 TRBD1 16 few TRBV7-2 TGTGCCAGCAGCTTAGCGCCGAGGACAGGAGATCAGCCCCAGCATTTT CASSLAPRTGDQPQHF
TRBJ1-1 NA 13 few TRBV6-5 TGTGCCAGCAGTTATGGGAGGAACACTGAAGCTTTCTTT CASSYGRNTEAFF